Below, one T cell receptor (beta chain) is given with its context. Its antigen is still unknown. Because the CDR3's place on the DNA is in doubt, the DNA is left out and the CDR3 is given as listed by TCRdb. The library was generated by multiplex PCR. Sequenced on a 454 GS FLX. Semiquantitative ARM-PCR was used to amplify the TCR alpha and beta CDR3 regions from mRNA. ARM-PCR used tagged nested gene-specific primers, after which communal superprimers carried out exponential amplification. Before the first-round PCR products went through the second amplification round, exonuclease was used to remove the nested primers. The amplicons were sequenced on the 454 platform, which can rapidly sequence millions of DNA fragments without cloning bias. An effective read was defined as a read mappable to both V and J germline segments. On the authors' methods: IRmap, which uses pyromap, a Smith-Waterman modification adapted to 454 sequencing errors, was used to assign reads to germline V, D and J segments. Cutoffs set at the 99th percentile of alignment scores from simulated random sequences were applied to filter D-beta assignments. The CDR3 was taken to be the amino acids lying between the conserved V-segment Y[YFLI]C motif and the J-segment [FW]GXGT motif. A compound Poisson process model, previously applied to large-scale EST data, was used to estimate repertoire diversity. A procedure for detecting cross-contamination was applied so that sample contamination could be argued against as the origin of shared CDR3s. Through fastp at Q25 and MiXCR, TCRdb rebuilt clones from the public reads, retaining in-frame beta chains. Merged by CDR3 protein, the rows form single entries marked with the most common genes and DNA. The V and J calls, along with clone size, are taken from TCRdb and not from the paper's own processing. The sample table contains 7,000 to 9,500 distinct CDR3 sequences; only one count was recorded for around 52% of them. Approximately 5.4% of the sample is in the top ten clones.

Memory T cells were selected as CD45RA-RO+ cells with anti-CD45RO beads from the CD45RA-negative fraction. To isolate the T cell subsets, Miltenyi superparamagnetic beads coated with subset-specific monoclonal antibodies were used. Every T cell population was isolated from peripheral blood. Ficoll separation of whole blood yielded mononuclear cells, and anti-CD14 microbeads were then used to deplete the monocytes. Isolated cell populations were immediately resuspended in RNAprotect reagent. The germline V gene supplies CDR1 ENHRY and CDR2 SYGVKD. The CDR3 numbers 16 residues from cysteine through phenylalanine. The data were obtained in a study of relationships among human T cell subsets (dated by TCRdb to the early 2010s). Background for the entire study: Sequencing was performed on eight distinct blood T cell populations: pan T, CD8 cytotoxic, regulatory, Th1, Th2, naive plus transitional, activated and memory cells.

The paper as a whole reports these results and caveats: The considerable overlap in CDR3s among Th1, Th2 and regulatory T cells was taken as suggesting that cell fate choices are stochastic. The seven subsets showed no statistically significant differences in V, D and J usage, CDR3 length, or N-nucleotide additions. A CD4+CD8+ double-positive population could not be excluded by the bead-based sorting. More than 55% of CD8+ cytotoxic sequences came from clones with more than 100 reads, while the regulatory and Th2 subsets showed few clones of that size.

The V gene is TRBV10-3 and the J gene is TRBJ1-2; the table's D call TRBD1 went unverified against the DNA. The sequenced sample was memory T cells sorted from blood. The cell subset or site label for this specimen denotes: CD45RA-RO+ memory T cells. The receptor was derived from a man aged 35-49 years in good health. The CDR3 protein sequence reads: CAISGLVGQGSYGHTF.